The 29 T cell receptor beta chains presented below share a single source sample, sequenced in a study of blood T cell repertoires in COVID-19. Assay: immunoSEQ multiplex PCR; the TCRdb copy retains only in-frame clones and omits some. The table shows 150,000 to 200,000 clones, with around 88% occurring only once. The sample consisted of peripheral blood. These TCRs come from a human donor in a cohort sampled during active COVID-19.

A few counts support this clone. Written as DNA, the CDR3 is TGCGCCAGCAGCTTGGGGCAGCGAGTCGAGCAGTACTTC. This encodes CASSLGQRVEQYF. The chain recombines TRBV5-1 with TRBJ2-7, with D unclear. V was shortened by 0 bases and J by 6 bases, with 10 bases between the two germline ends. The germline V gene encodes CDR1 SGHRS and CDR2 YFSETQ. This CDR3 contains 13 residues.

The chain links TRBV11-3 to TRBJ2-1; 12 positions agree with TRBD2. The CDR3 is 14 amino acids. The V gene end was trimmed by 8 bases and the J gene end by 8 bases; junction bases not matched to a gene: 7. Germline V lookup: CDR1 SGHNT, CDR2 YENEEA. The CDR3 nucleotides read TGTGCCAGCGGCTCGACTAGCGGGAGCTATGAGCAGTTCTTC. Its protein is CASGSTSGSYEQFF.

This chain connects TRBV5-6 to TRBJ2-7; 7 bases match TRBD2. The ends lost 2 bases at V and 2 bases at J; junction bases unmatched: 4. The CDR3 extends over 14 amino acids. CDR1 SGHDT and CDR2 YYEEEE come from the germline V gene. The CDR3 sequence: CASSLPSGPYEQYF. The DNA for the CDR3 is TGTGCCAGCAGCTTACCTAGCGGCCCCTACGAGCAGTACTTC.

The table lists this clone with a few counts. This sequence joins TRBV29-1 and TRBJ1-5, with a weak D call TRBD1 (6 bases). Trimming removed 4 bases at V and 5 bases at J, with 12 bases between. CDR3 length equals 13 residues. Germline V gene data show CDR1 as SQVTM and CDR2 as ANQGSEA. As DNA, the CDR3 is TGCAGCGTTGCACAGGGAAGCGATCAGCCCCAGCATTTT. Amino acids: CSVAQGSDQPQHF.

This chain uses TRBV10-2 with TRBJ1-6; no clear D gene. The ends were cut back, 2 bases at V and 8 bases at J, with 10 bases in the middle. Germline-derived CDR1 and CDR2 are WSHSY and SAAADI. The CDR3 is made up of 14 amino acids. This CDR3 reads CASSEEGSYSPLHF. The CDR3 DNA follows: TGCGCCAGCAGTGAGGAAGGGAGCTATTCACCCCTCCACTTT.

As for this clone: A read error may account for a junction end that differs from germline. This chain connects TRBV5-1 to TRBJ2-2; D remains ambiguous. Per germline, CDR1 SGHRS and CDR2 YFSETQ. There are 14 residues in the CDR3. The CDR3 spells CASSLALNTGELFF. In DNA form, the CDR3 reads TGCGCCAGCAGTTTGGCACTCAACACCGGGGAGCTGTTTTTT.

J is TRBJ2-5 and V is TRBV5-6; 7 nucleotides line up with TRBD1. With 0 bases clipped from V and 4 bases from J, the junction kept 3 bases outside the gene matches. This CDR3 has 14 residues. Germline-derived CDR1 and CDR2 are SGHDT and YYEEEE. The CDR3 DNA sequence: TGTGCCAGCAGCTTGGTAACAGGGGTAGAGACCCAGTACTTC. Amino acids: CASSLVTGVETQYF.

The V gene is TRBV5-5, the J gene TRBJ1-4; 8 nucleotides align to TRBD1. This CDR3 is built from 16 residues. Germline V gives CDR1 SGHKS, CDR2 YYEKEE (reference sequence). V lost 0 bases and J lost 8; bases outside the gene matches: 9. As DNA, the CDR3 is TGTGCCAGCAGCTTGGCGCGGGGCAGGGGGCCCGAAAAACTGTTTTTT. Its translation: CASSLARGRGPEKLFF.

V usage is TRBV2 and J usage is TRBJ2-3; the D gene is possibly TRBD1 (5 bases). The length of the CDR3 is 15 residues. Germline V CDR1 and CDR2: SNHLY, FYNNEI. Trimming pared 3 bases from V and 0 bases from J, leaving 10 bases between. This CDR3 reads CASSELGVSTDTQYF. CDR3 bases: TGTGCCAGCAGTGAGCTAGGGGTTAGCACAGATACGCAGTATTTT.

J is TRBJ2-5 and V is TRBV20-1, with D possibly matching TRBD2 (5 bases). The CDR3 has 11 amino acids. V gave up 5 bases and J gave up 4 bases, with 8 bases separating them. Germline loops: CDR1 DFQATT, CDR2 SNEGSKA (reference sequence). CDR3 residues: CSAGLGETQYF. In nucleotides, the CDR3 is TGCAGTGCTGGACTGGGAGAGACCCAGTACTTC.

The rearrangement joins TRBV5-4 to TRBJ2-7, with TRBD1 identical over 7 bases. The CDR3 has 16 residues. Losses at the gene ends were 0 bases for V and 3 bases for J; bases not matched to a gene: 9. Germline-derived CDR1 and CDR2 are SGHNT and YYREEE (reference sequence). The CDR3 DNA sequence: TGTGCCAGCAGCTTGGGGGCCGGGACAGCCAACTACGAGCAGTACTTC. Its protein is CASSLGAGTANYEQYF.

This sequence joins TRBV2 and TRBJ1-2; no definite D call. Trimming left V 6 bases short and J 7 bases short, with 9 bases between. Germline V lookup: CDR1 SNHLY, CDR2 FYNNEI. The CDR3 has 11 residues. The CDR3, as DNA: TGTGCCAGCAGGGCCGGGAGTGGCTACACCTTC. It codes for CASRAGSGYTF.

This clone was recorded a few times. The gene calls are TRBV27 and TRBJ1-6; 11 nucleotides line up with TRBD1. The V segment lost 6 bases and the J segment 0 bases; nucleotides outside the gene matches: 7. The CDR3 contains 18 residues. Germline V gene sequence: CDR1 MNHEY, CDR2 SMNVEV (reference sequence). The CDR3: CASSQDRGPGSYNSPLHF. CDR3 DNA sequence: TGTGCCAGCAGCCAGGACAGGGGGCCGGGCTCCTATAATTCACCCCTCCACTTT.

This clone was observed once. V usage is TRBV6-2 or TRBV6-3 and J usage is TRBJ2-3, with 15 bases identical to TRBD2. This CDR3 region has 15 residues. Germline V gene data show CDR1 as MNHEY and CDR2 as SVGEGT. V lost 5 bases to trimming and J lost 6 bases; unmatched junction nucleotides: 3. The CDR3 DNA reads TGTGCCAGCAGTCGGACTAGCGGGGGGGGTGATACGCAGTATTTT. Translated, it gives CASSRTSGGGDTQYF.

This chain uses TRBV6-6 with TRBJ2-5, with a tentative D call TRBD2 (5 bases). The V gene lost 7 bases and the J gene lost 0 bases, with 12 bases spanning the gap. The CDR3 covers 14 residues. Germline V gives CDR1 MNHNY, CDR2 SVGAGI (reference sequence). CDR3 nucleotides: TGTGCCAGCACCCCCGGACTGGACCAAGAGACCCAGTACTTC. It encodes CASTPGLDQETQYF.

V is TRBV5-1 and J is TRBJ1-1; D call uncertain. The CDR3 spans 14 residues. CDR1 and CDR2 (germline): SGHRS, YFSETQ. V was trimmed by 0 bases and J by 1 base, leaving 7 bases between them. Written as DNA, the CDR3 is TGCGCCAGCAGCTTGGCCAAATGGAACACTGAAGCTTTCTTT. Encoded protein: CASSLAKWNTEAFF.

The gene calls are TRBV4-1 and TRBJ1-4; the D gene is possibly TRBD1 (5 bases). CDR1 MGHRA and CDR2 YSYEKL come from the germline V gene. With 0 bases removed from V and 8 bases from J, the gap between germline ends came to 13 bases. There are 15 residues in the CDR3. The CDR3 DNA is TGCGCCAGCAGCCAAGACGGGGGGATTTACGAAAAACTGTTTTTT. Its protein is CASSQDGGIYEKLFF.

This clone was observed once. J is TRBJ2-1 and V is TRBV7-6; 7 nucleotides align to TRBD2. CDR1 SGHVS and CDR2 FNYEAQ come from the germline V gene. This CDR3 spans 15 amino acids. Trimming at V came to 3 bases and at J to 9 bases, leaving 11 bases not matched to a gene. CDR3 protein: CASSFASGGVAEQFF. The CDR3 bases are TGTGCCAGCAGCTTCGCTTCGGGGGGAGTTGCTGAGCAGTTCTTC.

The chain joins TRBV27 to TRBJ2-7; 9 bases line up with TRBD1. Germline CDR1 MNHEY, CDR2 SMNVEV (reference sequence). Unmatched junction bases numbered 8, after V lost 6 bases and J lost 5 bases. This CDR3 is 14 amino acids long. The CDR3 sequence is CASRRQGEGNEQYF. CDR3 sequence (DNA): TGTGCCAGCAGACGACAGGGGGAAGGGAACGAGCAGTACTTC.

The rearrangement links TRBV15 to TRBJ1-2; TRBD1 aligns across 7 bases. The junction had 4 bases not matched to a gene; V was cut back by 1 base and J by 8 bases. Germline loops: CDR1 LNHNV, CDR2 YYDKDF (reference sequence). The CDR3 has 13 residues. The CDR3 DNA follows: TGTGCCACCAGCAGAGGCCCGACAGGGGGCTACACCTTC. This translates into CATSRGPTGGYTF.

The CDR3, as DNA: TGTGCCAGCAGCTTAGACTGGGGGCAAAAAACTGAAGCTTTCTTT. This encodes CASSLDWGQKTEAFF. The V gene is TRBV7-9, the J gene TRBJ1-1, with D tentatively TRBD1 (6 bases). The CDR3 has 15 residues. V was cut by 1 base and J by 5 bases, with 14 bases left in between. Germline V lookup: CDR1 SEHNR, CDR2 FQNEAQ (reference sequence).

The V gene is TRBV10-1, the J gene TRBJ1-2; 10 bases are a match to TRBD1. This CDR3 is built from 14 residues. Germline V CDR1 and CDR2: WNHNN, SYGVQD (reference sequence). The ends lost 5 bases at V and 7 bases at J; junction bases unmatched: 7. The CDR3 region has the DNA TGCGCCAGCAGTCCCGGGACAGGGGTTTCTGGCTACACCTTC. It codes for CASSPGTGVSGYTF.

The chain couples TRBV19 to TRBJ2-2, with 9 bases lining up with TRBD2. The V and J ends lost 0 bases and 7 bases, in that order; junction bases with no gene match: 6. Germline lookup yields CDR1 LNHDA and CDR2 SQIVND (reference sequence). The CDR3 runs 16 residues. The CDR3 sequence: CASSIDLLAGVGELFF. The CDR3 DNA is TGTGCCAGTAGTATAGATCTATTAGCGGGAGTCGGGGAGCTGTTTTTT.

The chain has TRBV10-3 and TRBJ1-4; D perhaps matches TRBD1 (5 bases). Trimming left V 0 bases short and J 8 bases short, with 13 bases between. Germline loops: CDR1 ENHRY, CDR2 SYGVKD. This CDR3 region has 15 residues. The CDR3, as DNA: TGTGCCATCAGTGAGTCCGGAGGAGGGGCCGAAAAACTGTTTTTT. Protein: CAISESGGGAEKLFF.

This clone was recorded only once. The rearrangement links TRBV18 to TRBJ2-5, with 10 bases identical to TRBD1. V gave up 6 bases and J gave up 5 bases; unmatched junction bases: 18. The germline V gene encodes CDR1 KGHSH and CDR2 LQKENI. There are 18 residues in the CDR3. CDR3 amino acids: CASSPSNPGTGAQETQYF. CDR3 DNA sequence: TGTGCCAGCTCCCCCTCAAACCCCGGGACAGGGGCTCAGGAGACCCAGTACTTC.

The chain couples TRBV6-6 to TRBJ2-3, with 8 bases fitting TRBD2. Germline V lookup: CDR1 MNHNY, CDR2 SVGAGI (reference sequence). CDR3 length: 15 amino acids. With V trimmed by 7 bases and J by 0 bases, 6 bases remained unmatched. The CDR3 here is CASMGGRPSTDTQYF. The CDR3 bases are TGTGCCAGCATGGGCGGGAGGCCCAGCACAGATACGCAGTATTTT.

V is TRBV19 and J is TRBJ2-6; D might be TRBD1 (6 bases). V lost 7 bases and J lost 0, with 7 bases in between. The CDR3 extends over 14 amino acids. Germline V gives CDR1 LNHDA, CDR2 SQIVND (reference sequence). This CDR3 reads CASKGGSGANVLTF. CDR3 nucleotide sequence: TGTGCCAGTAAAGGGGGCTCTGGGGCCAACGTCCTGACTTTC. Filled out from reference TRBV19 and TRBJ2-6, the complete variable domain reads DGGITQSPKYLFRKEGQNVTLSCEQNLNHDAMYWYRQDPGQGLRLIYYSQIVNDFQKGDIAEGYSVSREKKESFPLTVTSAQKNPTAFYLCASKGGSGANVLTFGAGSRLTVL.

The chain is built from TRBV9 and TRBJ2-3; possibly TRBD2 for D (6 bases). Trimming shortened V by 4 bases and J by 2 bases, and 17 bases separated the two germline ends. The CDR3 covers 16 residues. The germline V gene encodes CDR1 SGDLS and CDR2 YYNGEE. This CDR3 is CASSLIAGTNTDTQYF. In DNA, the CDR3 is TGTGCCAGCAGCCTAATCGCGGGAACAAACACAGATACGCAGTATTTT.

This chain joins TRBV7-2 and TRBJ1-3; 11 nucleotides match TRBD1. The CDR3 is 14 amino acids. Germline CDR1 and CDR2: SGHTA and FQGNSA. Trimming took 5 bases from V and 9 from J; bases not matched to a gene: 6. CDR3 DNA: TGTGCCAGCAGCCCCGGGACAGGGGGTATCACCATATATTTT. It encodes CASSPGTGGITIYF.